This TCR beta chain was recorded in a study of shared clonotypes between healthy human individuals. The overall study: Plates per donor: three CD4 naive, three CD4 memory, two CD8 naive, one CD8 memory.

V was pared by 7 bases and J by 6 bases, with 5 bases of the junction left unmatched. Germline V gives CDR1 MNHEY, CDR2 SVGAGI. This CDR3 contains 13 residues. An approximately 200 ng quantity of DNA, 30,000 to 35,000 T cell genomes, went into the sorted-subset replicate PCRs. This table comes from immunoSEQ multiplex PCR, and its TCRdb copy is limited to in-frame clones, with some not included. Here the sample spans over a million clones, roughly 96% being singletons. This clone came up once. The specimen sequenced was naive CD4+ T cells sorted from blood. Regarding subset: CD45RA+ positively selected. The receptor was isolated from a man younger than 45 in good health. This chain connects TRBV6-5 to TRBJ2-7; 11 nucleotides line up with TRBD2. The CDR3 region is CASTQTSGSEQYF. The DNA for the CDR3 is TGTGCCAGCACCCAAACTAGCGGGAGCGAGCAGTACTTC.